This T cell receptor (beta chain) came from a study of T cell responses to AZD1222 COVID-19 vaccine. V lost 6 bases and J lost 1, with 12 bases in between. Germline loops: CDR1 SNHLY, CDR2 FYNNEI. The CDR3 contains 14 residues. General study results and limits: Among vaccine-associated CD4 TCRs, coverage spanned spike, with dominance at 160-218 and 743-854. Unmutated variant regions are reportedly the target of nearly half of TCRs that are spike-specific.

TCRdb keeps only in-frame clones here, not all; method: immunoSEQ multiplex PCR. The sample records 90,000 to 120,000 clones, 89% being singletons. Comment on this clone: Its antigen remains unknown.

The chain links TRBV2 to TRBJ1-1; TRBD1 might be the D (5 bases). Material: peripheral blood, obtained on day 0 of AZD1222 vaccination. The source of this sequence is an adult in good health. The CDR3 here is CASRRDGGNTEAFF. The CDR3 DNA is TGTGCCAGCAGGCGAGATGGGGGGAACACTGAAGCTTTCTTT.